These T cell receptor beta chains were read from a single sample in a study of cytomegalovirus exposure and HLA in healthy donors. Assay used: immunoSEQ multiplex PCR; TCRdb lists only in-frame clones, some missing. The sample carries about 140,000 clones, around 82% recorded once. The source material was PBMCs. The receptor source for this set is a woman aged 18-29 years in good health and CMV-seropositive. Each CDR3 is given with its conserved first and last residue. A row's size may be missing; if present it is once, few, many or a size class.

CASSRTNEKLFF	NA	TRBJ1-4	TRBV11-2
CASSLERGQGSNEQFF	NA	TRBJ2-1	TRBV7-9
CASSLYPTVYNEQFF	NA	TRBJ2-1	TRBV28
CASSPRAGAGGYTF	NA	TRBJ1-2	TRBV5-1
CASSRGLAGGPTDTQYF	few	TRBJ2-3	TRBV5-6
CASRDGSGQETQYF	NA	TRBJ2-5	TRBV5-4
CASSLEAGPGYTF	NA	TRBJ1-2	TRBV5-4
CATSKEEQGLGEQFF	NA	TRBJ2-1	TRBV15
CASSQMSESYEQYF	NA	TRBJ2-7	TRBV4-1
CASSVGPGTGVRETQYF	NA	TRBJ2-5	TRBV9
CASSFPREGYTF	NA	TRBJ1-2	TRBV7-9
CATSREGTANQPQHF	NA	TRBJ1-5	TRBV15
CAWDRGNSPLHF	few	TRBJ1-6	TRBV30
CASSSGYRGLSVNTEAFF	NA	TRBJ1-1	TRBV5-1
CASSLAGTAYNEQFF	NA	TRBJ2-1	TRBV5-1
CASSSQSGVSGNTIYF	NA	TRBJ1-3	TRBV7-2
CASSLGGVRPGGEAFF	NA	TRBJ1-1	TRBV11-2
CASSYGAVRRNTIYF	NA	TRBJ1-3	TRBV6-6
CASSPLSSSSYEQYF	few	TRBJ2-7	TRBV18
CASSPSGGYSYEQYF	few	TRBJ2-7	TRBV18
CAWNGQGIVTEAFF	NA	TRBJ1-1	TRBV30
CASTYRTSGGYNEQFF	NA	TRBJ2-1	TRBV27
CASRCGTPRDQPQHF	NA	TRBJ1-5	TRBV6-4
CASSNQGLLVKGAFF	few	TRBJ1-1	TRBV7-6
CASSDAGQNQPQHF	NA	TRBJ1-5	TRBV6-1
CASSLASGVTYNEQFF	NA	TRBJ2-1	TRBV4-1
CASSQAERGRTDTQYF	NA	TRBJ2-3	TRBV4-2
CASSQDRAGEGYTF	once	TRBJ1-2	TRBV14
CAISTGQDFNQPQHF	NA	TRBJ1-5	TRBV10-3
CATSRVGGGETQYF	NA	TRBJ2-5	TRBV15
CASSLRTAANTGELFF	NA	TRBJ2-2	TRBV7-6
CASSGYRGANTGELFF	few	TRBJ2-2	TRBV5-5
CASSLEQTGTNEQYF	NA	TRBJ2-7	TRBV5-6
CASSRGLYQETQYF	few	TRBJ2-5	TRBV6-5
CASSLLGTGASSGNTIYF	NA	TRBJ1-3	TRBV5-6
CASTRQGGSGNTIYF	few	TRBJ1-3	TRBV6-6
CASSIGTGLDYEQYF	NA	TRBJ2-7	TRBV19
CASSLLAGVNEQFF	NA	TRBJ2-1	TRBV7-6
CASSPQTSGDQETQYF	NA	TRBJ2-5	TRBV18
CASSPRGLENTEAFF	once	TRBJ1-1	TRBV18
CASSLAGQSYSYEQYF	NA	TRBJ2-7	TRBV5-1
CASSESPGLAGETQYF	NA	TRBJ2-5	TRBV25-1
CASSQDRANTGELFF	NA	TRBJ2-2	TRBV7-9
CASSARLAGGRNNEQFF	once	TRBJ2-1	TRBV19
CASSEFEGQTYEQYF	NA	TRBJ2-7	TRBV6-1
CASSWSRRDTEAFF	NA	TRBJ1-1	TRBV5-8
CASSVTGTAGTF	NA	TRBJ1-2	TRBV7-9
CASSDRLAGAYEQYF	many	TRBJ2-7	TRBV6-1
CASDLGQGINTGELFF	NA	TRBJ2-2	TRBV5-6
CASSPGQLNYGYTF	NA	TRBJ1-2	TRBV27